These 3 T cell receptor beta chains came from one sample sequenced in a study of T cells in Graves' hyperthyroidism and ophthalmopathy. The investigators amplified TCR beta CDR3 regions from RNA transcripts. The HTBI set primed first-round TCR CDR3 RT-PCR. TCRdb processed the multiplex PCR reads anew with MiXCR; each CDR3 protein has one entry. The sample carries about half a million distinct CDR3 sequences, about 22% recorded once. The sequenced sample was blood. These receptors all come from a woman in her sixties or seventies with Graves' ophthalmopathy.

This clonotype was seen a handful of times. The chain combines TRBV20-1 with TRBJ1-5; 7 nucleotides match TRBD1. This CDR3 region has 15 residues. CDR1 is DFQATT and CDR2 is SNEGSKA in the germline V gene (reference sequence). The V segment lost 6 bases and the J segment 0 bases; nucleotides outside the gene matches: 8. CDR3 protein: CSAEGTADSNQPQHF. In nucleotides, the CDR3 is TGCAGTGCGGAGGGGACAGCTGATAGCAATCAGCCCCAGCATTTT.

This clonotype was observed at least ten times. V usage is TRBV5-6 and J usage is TRBJ1-1; TRBD1 might be the D (5 bases). The CDR3 is 14 residues long. Germline CDR1 and CDR2: SGHDT and YYEEEE. V dropped 1 base and J dropped 4 bases, with 11 bases sitting between them. CDR3 sequence reads: CASSLPGRGTEAFF. The CDR3 DNA is TGTGCCAGCAGCTTGCCAGGTAGGGGCACTGAAGCTTTCTTT.

There are a few counts of this clonotype. The chain employs TRBV5-1 and TRBJ2-3, with 12 bases aligning to TRBD2. The germline CDR1 and CDR2 sequences are SGHRS and YFSETQ. This CDR3 contains 14 residues. J lost 4 bases, V lost 5 bases, and 2 bases had no gene match. The CDR3 loop reads CASRGTSGSDTQYF. The CDR3 DNA sequence: TGCGCCAGCAGGGGGACTAGCGGGTCAGATACGCAGTATTTT.